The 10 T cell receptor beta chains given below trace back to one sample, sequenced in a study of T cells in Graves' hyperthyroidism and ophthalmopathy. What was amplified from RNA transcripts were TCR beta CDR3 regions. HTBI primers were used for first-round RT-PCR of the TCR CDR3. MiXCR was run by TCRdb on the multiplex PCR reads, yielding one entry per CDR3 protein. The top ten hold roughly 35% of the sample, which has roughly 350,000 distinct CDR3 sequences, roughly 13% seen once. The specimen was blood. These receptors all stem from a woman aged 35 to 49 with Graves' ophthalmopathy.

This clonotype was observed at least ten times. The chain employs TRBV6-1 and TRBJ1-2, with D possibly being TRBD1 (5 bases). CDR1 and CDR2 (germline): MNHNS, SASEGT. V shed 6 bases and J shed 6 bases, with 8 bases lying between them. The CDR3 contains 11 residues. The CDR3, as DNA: TGTGCCAGCAGCCTGGGGGATGGCTACACCTTC. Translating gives CASSLGDGYTF.

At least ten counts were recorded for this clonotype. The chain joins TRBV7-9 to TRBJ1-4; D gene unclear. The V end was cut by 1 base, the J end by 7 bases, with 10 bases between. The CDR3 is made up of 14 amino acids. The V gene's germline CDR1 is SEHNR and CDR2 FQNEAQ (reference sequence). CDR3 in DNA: TGTGCCAGCAGCTTAGGTTCTCAAGGTGAAAAACTGTTTTTT. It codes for CASSLGSQGEKLFF.

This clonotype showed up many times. CDR3 nucleotide sequence: TGCAGTGCTAGCCTCCCCAGTGGGGGGCCGGGGGACGAGCAGTACTTC. Its translation: CSASLPSGGPGDEQYF. This rearrangement joins TRBV20-1 to TRBJ2-7; the D call may be TRBD1 or TRBD2 (6 bases each). In germline, CDR1 is DFQATT, CDR2 SNEGSKA (reference sequence). CDR3 size: 16 residues. V lost 3 bases and J 5 bases, leaving 23 bases between the germline ends.

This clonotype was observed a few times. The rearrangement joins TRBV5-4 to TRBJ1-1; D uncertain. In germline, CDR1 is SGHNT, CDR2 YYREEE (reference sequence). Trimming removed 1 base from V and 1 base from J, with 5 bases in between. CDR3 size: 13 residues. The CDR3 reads CASSLSKNTEAFF. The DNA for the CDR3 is TGTGCCAGCAGCTTGTCGAAGAACACTGAAGCTTTCTTT.

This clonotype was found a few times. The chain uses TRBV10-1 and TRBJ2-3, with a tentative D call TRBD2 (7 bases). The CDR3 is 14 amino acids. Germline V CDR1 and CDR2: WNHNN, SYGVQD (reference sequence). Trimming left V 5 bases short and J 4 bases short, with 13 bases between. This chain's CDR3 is CASSPGGGADTQYF. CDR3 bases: TGCGCCAGCAGTCCCGGAGGGGGGGCAGATACGCAGTATTTT.

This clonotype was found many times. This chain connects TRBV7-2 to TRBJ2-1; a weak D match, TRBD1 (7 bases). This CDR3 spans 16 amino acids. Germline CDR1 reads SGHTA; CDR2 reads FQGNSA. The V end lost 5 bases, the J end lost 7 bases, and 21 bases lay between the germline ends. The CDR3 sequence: CASSRRGPSAQNEQFF. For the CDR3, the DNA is TGTGCCAGCAGCCGGAGGGGGCCCAGCGCACAGAATGAGCAGTTCTTC. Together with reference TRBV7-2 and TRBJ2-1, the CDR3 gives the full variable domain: GAGVSQSPSNKVTEKGKDVELRCDPISGHTALYWYRQSLGQGLEFLIYFQGNSAPDKSGLPSDRFSAERTGGSVSTLTIQRTQQEDSAVYLCASSRRGPSAQNEQFFGPGTRLTVL.

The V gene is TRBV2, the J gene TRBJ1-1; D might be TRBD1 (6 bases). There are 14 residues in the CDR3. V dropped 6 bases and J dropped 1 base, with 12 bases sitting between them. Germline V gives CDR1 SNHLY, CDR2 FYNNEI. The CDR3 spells CASRGGSQNTEAFF. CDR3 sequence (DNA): TGTGCCAGCAGGGGGGGCAGCCAGAACACTGAAGCTTTCTTT.

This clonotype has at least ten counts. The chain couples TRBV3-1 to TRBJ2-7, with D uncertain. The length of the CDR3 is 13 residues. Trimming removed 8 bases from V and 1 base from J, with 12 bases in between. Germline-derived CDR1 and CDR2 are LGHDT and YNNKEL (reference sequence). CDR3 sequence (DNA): TGTGCCAGCGGGCGAGGCCCGTCCTACGAGCAGTACTTC. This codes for CASGRGPSYEQYF.

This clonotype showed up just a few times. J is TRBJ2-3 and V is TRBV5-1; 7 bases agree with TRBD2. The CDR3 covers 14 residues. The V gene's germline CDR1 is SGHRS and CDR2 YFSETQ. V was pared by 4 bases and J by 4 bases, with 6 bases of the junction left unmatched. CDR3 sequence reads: CASSVGLVADTQYF. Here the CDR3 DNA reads TGCGCCAGCAGCGTAGGACTAGTTGCAGATACGCAGTATTTT.

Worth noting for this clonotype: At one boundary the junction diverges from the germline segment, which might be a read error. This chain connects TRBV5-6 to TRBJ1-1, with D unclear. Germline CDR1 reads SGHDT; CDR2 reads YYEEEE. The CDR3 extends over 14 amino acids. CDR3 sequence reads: CASGLVDRNTEAFF. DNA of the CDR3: TGTGCCAGCGGCTTGGTTGATAGGAACACTGAAGCTTTCTTT.